This T cell receptor beta chain was documented in a study of Graves' ophthalmopathy and Graves' hyperthyroidism. This clonotype was counted ten times or more. Germline lookup yields CDR1 SEHNR and CDR2 FQNEAQ (reference sequence). The CDR3 runs 13 residues. The V end lost 0 bases, the J end lost 11 bases, and 14 bases lay between the germline ends. Amplification from RNA transcripts yielded the TCR beta CDR3 regions. HTBI-primed RT-PCR formed the first round, and a multiplex PCR formed the second. Via MiXCR, TCRdb re-called the multiplex PCR reads, giving one row per CDR3 protein. Counted here are about 700,000 distinct CDR3 sequences, roughly 40% occurring once; the ten biggest clones make up 44%.

The chain joins TRBV7-9 to TRBJ2-7; D not certain. This sequence originates from an adult man with Graves' ophthalmopathy. The sequencing sample was made of peripheral blood. Written as DNA, the CDR3 is TGTGCCAGCAGCTTAGCGGCGTCTTCCCGGGAGTACTTC. It yields the protein CASSLAASSREYF. Complete variable domain (other parts from reference TRBV7-9 and TRBJ2-7): DTGVSQNPRHKITKRGQNVTFRCDPISEHNRLYWYRQTLGQGPEFLTYFQNEAQLEKSRLLSDRFSAERPKGSFSTLEIQRTEQGDSAMYLCASSLAASSREYFGPGTRLTVT.